This record concerns one T cell receptor (beta chain) sequence. The antigen is not known. TCRdb re-derived calls from the RT-PCR reads in MiXCR, one entry per CDR3 protein. The sample yields fewer than 350,000 distinct CDR3 sequences, just over 20% seen once. V was clipped by 7 bases and J by 8 bases, with 21 bases between them. The germline CDR1 and CDR2 sequences are LNHDA and SQIVND (reference sequence). This CDR3 has 15 residues. This record belongs to a study of response to subunit inactivated influenza vaccine. Study results and caveats: Only a handful of new T cells, the authors suggested, are recruited with each seasonal influenza vaccination.

This receptor was taken from a man aged 50-75 years who received an inactivated influenza vaccine. The chain has TRBV19 and TRBJ1-5; a possible D gene is TRBD1 (5 bases). The sequencing here drew on PBMCs from blood, taken around 22 months after vaccination. In DNA form, the CDR3 reads TGTGCCAGTACCCTCGGACGGGGTTGGGGGAAGCCCCAGCATTTT. This encodes CASTLGRGWGKPQHF.